The 17 T cell receptor beta chains in this list originate from one sample, sequenced in a study of OX40 agonist ivuxolimab in advanced cancers. Using immunoSEQ multiplex PCR, the repertoire was profiled, and TCRdb retains in-frame clones only, with some absent. This sample has roughly 97,000 clones; approximately 87% occur once, and the top ten carry over 4.5%. This sample comprised CD4+ or CD8+ T cells sorted from blood, obtained in a trial of the OX40 agonist ivuxolimab. These receptor sequences come from an adult with an advanced solid tumor such as melanoma, head and neck, liver or kidney cancer.

This clone occurred a few times. The chain recombines TRBV6-1 with TRBJ2-7; D assignment may be TRBD1 or TRBD2 (5 bases each). This CDR3 has 13 amino acids. Germline V CDR1 and CDR2: MNHNS, SASEGT. Trimming removed 6 bases from V and 1 base from J, with 10 bases in between. The CDR3 region is CASSQGRSYEQYF. DNA of the CDR3: TGTGCCAGCAGCCAGGGACGGTCCTACGAGCAGTACTTC.

CDR3 DNA: TGTGCCAGCAGCTTAGCGCTGGGGGGGGGAATGGGAGATACGCAGTATTTT. It is translated as CASSLALGGGMGDTQYF. This chain uses TRBV7-2 with TRBJ2-3; TRBD2 matches at 7 bases. Germline values: CDR1 SGHTA, CDR2 FQGNSA. The CDR3 covers 17 residues. J was trimmed by 5 bases and V by 0 bases; bases with no gene match: 11.

This clone was seen only a few times. The chain combines TRBV10-3 with TRBJ1-1; D might be TRBD1 (5 bases). CDR3 length: 13 amino acids. V was cut by 7 bases and J by 3 bases, with 12 bases left in between. The germline V gene has CDR1 ENHRY and CDR2 SYGVKD. The CDR3 sequence is CAITQSGDTEAFF. In DNA, the CDR3 is TGTGCCATCACCCAGTCGGGGGACACTGAAGCTTTCTTT.

Here the CDR3 DNA reads TGCGCCAGCAGTGATCCCAGGACAGGGAACACCGGGGAGCTGTTTTTT. Protein: CASSDPRTGNTGELFF. This chain connects TRBV10-2 to TRBJ2-2; 7 bases are a match to TRBD1. CDR3 length: 16 amino acids. The germline CDR1 and CDR2 sequences are WSHSY and SAAADI. J lost 1 base, V lost 3 bases, and 5 bases had no gene match.

The genes are TRBV9 and TRBJ1-2; D gene uncertain. CDR1 and CDR2 (germline): SGDLS, YYNGEE. The CDR3 has 14 amino acids. The V end lost 4 bases, the J end lost 2 bases, and 12 bases lay between the germline ends. CDR3 region: CASSMTAGNYGYTF. The CDR3, as DNA: TGTGCCAGCAGCATGACCGCGGGGAACTATGGCTACACCTTC. Combining the CDR3 with reference TRBV9 and TRBJ1-2 gives the whole variable domain DSGVTQTPKHLITATGQRVTLRCSPRSGDLSVYWYQQSLDQGLQFLIQYYNGEERAKGNILERFSAQQFPDLHSELNLSSLELGDSALYFCASSMTAGNYGYTFGSGTRLTVV.

Concerning this clone itself: An end of the junction differs from the germline gene, which may be a read error. The chain employs TRBV7-7 and TRBJ2-4; 7 positions agree with TRBD1. The length of the CDR3 is 11 residues. CDR1 is SSHAT, CDR2 FNYEAQ, per germline (reference sequence). Here the CDR3 reads CASSPGQNLYF. The DNA for the CDR3 is TGTGCTAGCAGCCCGGGACAGAATCTGTACTTC. Full variable domain (missing parts from reference TRBV7-7 and TRBJ2-4): GAGVSQSPRYKVTKRGQDVTLRCDPISSHATLYWYQQALGQGPEFLTYFNYEAQPDKSGLPSDRFSAERPEGSISTLTIQRTEQRDSAMYRCASSPGQNLYFGAGTRLSVL.

This chain links TRBV5-5 with TRBJ2-3; D possibly corresponds to TRBD2 (6 bases). CDR1 and CDR2 from the germline V gene are SGHKS and YYEKEE (reference sequence). V was shortened by 4 bases and J by 6 bases, with 21 bases between the two germline ends. This CDR3 comprises 16 residues. The CDR3 DNA follows: TGTGCCAGCAGCGCTAGCGAGGTACCCTTCTGGGATACGCAGTATTTT. Translated: CASSASEVPFWDTQYF. Drawing the rest from reference TRBV5-5 and TRBJ2-3, the complete variable domain is DAGVTQSPTHLIKTRGQQVTLRCSPISGHKSVSWYQQVLGQGPQFIFQYYEKEERGRGNFPDRFSARQFPNYSSELNVNALLLGDSALYLCASSASEVPFWDTQYFGPGTRLTVL.

The CDR3 spells CASSKDAGELFF. The CDR3 DNA reads as TGTGCCAGCTCCAAGGACGCCGGGGAGCTGTTTTTT. This chain uses TRBV18 with TRBJ2-2; D call uncertain. Germline loops: CDR1 KGHSH, CDR2 LQKENI. This CDR3 spans 12 amino acids. Trimming stripped 6 bases from V and 6 bases from J, with 8 bases between. The entire variable domain, with the rest obtained from reference TRBV18 and TRBJ2-2, is as follows: NAGVMQNPRHLVRRRGQEARLRCSPMKGHSHVYWYRQLPEEGLKFMVYLQKENIIDESGMPKERFSAEFPKEGPSILRIQQVVRGDSAAYFCASSKDAGELFFGEGSRLTVL.

The V and J genes are TRBV30 and TRBJ1-5; D call uncertain. This CDR3 contains 12 residues. Trimming shortened V by 5 bases and J by 7 bases, and 12 bases separated the two germline ends. CDR1 is GTSNPN, CDR2 SVGIG, per germline (reference sequence). The CDR3 spells CAWGKGVQPQHF. The CDR3 bases are TGTGCCTGGGGAAAGGGTGTCCAGCCCCAGCATTTT.

The rearrangement joins TRBV5-1 to TRBJ2-1; D remains unclear. The CDR3 is 14 residues long. The germline V and J ends were trimmed by 3 bases and 4 bases, with 11 bases remaining between them. Germline-derived CDR1 and CDR2 are SGHRS and YFSETQ. DNA of the CDR3: TGCGCCAGCAGCTCGGGCCTTAATTACAATGAGCAGTTCTTC. Protein product: CASSSGLNYNEQFF.

This sequence joins TRBV7-3 and TRBJ2-3; D is ambiguous. V lost 2 bases and J lost 2, with 5 bases in between. CDR1 is SGHTA and CDR2 is FQGTGA in the germline V gene. The CDR3 extends over 13 amino acids. CDR3 in amino acids: CASSLYYTDTQYF. CDR3 nucleotide sequence: TGTGCCAGCAGCTTATACTACACAGATACGCAGTATTTT.

The chain employs TRBV10-3 and TRBJ1-1; a possible D gene is TRBD1 (5 bases). CDR1 is ENHRY, CDR2 SYGVKD, per germline. CDR3 length: 13 residues. V was cut by 6 bases and J by 8 bases, with 16 bases left in between. The CDR3 sequence: CAIRNGPGKEAFF. The CDR3 DNA reads TGTGCCATCAGAAATGGGCCAGGGAAAGAAGCTTTCTTT.

A remark on this clone: The DNA is left out, because the CDR3 cannot be placed on it with certainty; the CDR3 is given as TCRdb lists it. This sequence joins TRBV2 and TRBJ1-4. Germline CDR1 reads SNHLY; CDR2 reads FYNNEI. A total of 15 residues make up the CDR3, ends included. The CDR3 spells CASSSSVGLGEKLFF.

The chain is built from TRBV19 and TRBJ1-5; possibly TRBD1 for D (6 bases). V lost 2 bases and J 5 bases, leaving 10 bases between the germline ends. The CDR3 length is 14 residues. The germline V gene has CDR1 LNHDA and CDR2 SQIVND (reference sequence). In DNA, the CDR3 is TGTGCCAGTAGTATATTGACAGGATATCAGCCCCAGCATTTT. Its protein is CASSILTGYQPQHF.

This clone has only a few counts. This chain uses TRBV6-5 with TRBJ1-2; TRBD1 matches 7 bases. V gave up 6 bases and J gave up 6 bases; unmatched junction bases: 10. The CDR3 has 14 residues. The germline CDR1 and CDR2 sequences are MNHEY and SVGAGI. CDR3 DNA sequence: TGTGCCAGCAGGCCGATACAGGGGTCGCATGGCTACACCTTC. Protein: CASRPIQGSHGYTF.

This chain uses TRBV7-6 with TRBJ2-1, with D perhaps matching TRBD1 or TRBD2 (5 bases each). CDR3 length: 19 residues. Trimming stripped 5 bases from V and 4 bases from J, with 27 bases between. Per the germline V gene, CDR1 is SGHVS and CDR2 is FNYEAQ. The CDR3 loop reads CASSPQLRGAASAYNEQFF. The DNA for the CDR3 is TGTGCCAGCAGCCCACAGTTGAGAGGGGCAGCGAGCGCTTACAATGAGCAGTTCTTC.

This chain uses TRBV5-1 with TRBJ2-7; D is unresolved. The CDR3 covers 12 residues. The germline gives CDR1 SGHRS, CDR2 YFSETQ. Trimming took 0 bases from V and 5 from J, leaving 6 bases between them. CDR3: CASSLESHEQYF. The CDR3 DNA sequence: TGCGCCAGCAGCTTGGAAAGCCACGAGCAGTACTTC.